This T cell receptor (beta chain) was identified in a study of blood T cells in healthy people across ages. Worth noting for this clonotype: The target antigen is unknown.

A minimum of 6 micrograms of total RNA was extracted per sample. A second about 7 to 12 cycle PCR used barcoded and J-beta primers. From each sample, at least 2.5 million paired-end reads containing CDR3 were obtained. TCRdb re-analysed the 5' RACE reads in MiXCR, keeping a single row per CDR3 protein. The sample comprises 1.5 million to 2 million distinct CDR3 sequences, approximately 32% of which are singletons, and roughly 10% rests with the top ten. Study-level points and caveats: Diversity was higher, and naive CD4+ cells more numerous, in long-lived donors than in aged donors.

This CDR3 is built from 13 residues. J gave up 2 bases and V 6 bases, and 1 base lay outside the gene matches. The germline gives CDR1 SQVTM, CDR2 ANQGSEA. The rearrangement joins TRBV29-1 to TRBJ2-7, with 13 bases identical to TRBD2. The TCR comes from a woman aged 25 to 39 in good health. Sequencing used blood. CDR3 bases: TGCAGCGTACTAGCGGGAGGGCCCTACGAGCAGTACTTC. Translated, it gives CSVLAGGPYEQYF.